These T cell receptor beta chains were read from a single sample in a study of blood T cell repertoires in COVID-19. TCRdb's table, derived via immunoSEQ multiplex PCR, lists solely in-frame clones and lacks some. The sample holds approximately 86,000 clones, about 89% seen once. Material for sequencing was peripheral blood. Every receptor here comes from a man in his fifties with acute or convalescent COVID-19. CDR3s include the opening cysteine and the closing phenylalanine or tryptophan. D genes are given only for firm matches. Size is omitted from some rows. Given values are once, few, many or a class for expanded clones.

len	abundance	v_gene	j_gene	d_gene	CDR3nt	CDR3aa
15	NA	TRBV5-1	TRBJ2-5	TRBD1	TGCGCCAGCAGCTCGCTAGGGGGCGGGCAAGAGACCCAGTACTTC	CASSSLGGGQETQYF
15	NA	TRBV7-6	TRBJ1-1	NA	TGTGCCAGCAGCCCTACTGGGGCAGGGAACACTGAAGCTTTCTTT	CASSPTGAGNTEAFF
13	NA	TRBV10-2	TRBJ1-4	NA	TGCGCCAGCGCTACAGCCAGGGATGAAAAACTGTTTTTT	CASATARDEKLFF
16	NA	TRBV7-2	TRBJ1-6	NA	TGTGCCAGCAGCTTAGATAGAGGGGGGGCCGGTTCACCCCTCCACTTT	CASSLDRGGAGSPLHF
15	NA	TRBV28	TRBJ1-2	NA	TGTGCCAGCAGTCTCCCCCCGCCAGTTAACTATGGCTACACCTTC	CASSLPPPVNYGYTF
15	NA	TRBV7-3	TRBJ1-1	NA	TGTGCCAGCAGCCCGACTGGGGGGATGAACACTGAAGCTTTCTTT	CASSPTGGMNTEAFF
13	NA	TRBV30	TRBJ2-3	NA	TGTGCCTGGAGTCTGGGGCTCACAGATACGCAGTATTTT	CAWSLGLTDTQYF
17	NA	TRBV4-1	TRBJ2-1	NA	TGCGCCAGCAGCCAATATACGAGTGGGGGGGCCGTAAATGAGCAGTTCTTC	CASSQYTSGGAVNEQFF
16	NA	TRBV7-8	TRBJ1-1	TRBD1	TGTGCCAGCAGCTTAGTGAGGACAGGGAGATCCACTGAAGCTTTCTTT	CASSLVRTGRSTEAFF
15	once	TRBV29-1	TRBJ1-1	NA	TGCAGCGTTCTACCCCATGTATCAGGGGTTCCTGAAGCTTTCTTT	CSVLPHVSGVPEAFF
13	NA	TRBV7-9	TRBJ1-1	NA	TGTGCCAGCAGCCGGACAGAGAGGGATGAAGCTTTCTTT	CASSRTERDEAFF
15	NA	TRBV6-5	TRBJ2-1	NA	TGTGCCAGCACCCTGGGCGGGGCATTTATTGATGAGCAGTTCTTC	CASTLGGAFIDEQFF
18	once	TRBV4-2	TRBJ2-5	TRBD2	TGTGCCAGCAGCCAAAAGGGGGATAGCGGGGGGCGACAAGAGACCCAGTACTTC	CASSQKGDSGGRQETQYF
17	NA	TRBV6-2/TRBV6-3	TRBJ1-2	NA	TGTGCCAGCAGTTACTCGGGACACCTAATAGCTAACTATGGCTACACCTTC	CASSYSGHLIANYGYTF
15	NA	TRBV30	TRBJ1-1	NA	TGTGCCTGGAGTGTACCCCTTGGAGGTCGCACTGAAGCTTTCTTT	CAWSVPLGGRTEAFF
14	NA	TRBV5-5	TRBJ2-7	NA	TGTGCCAGCAGCTTGGCAGGGGTTCTCTACGAGCAGTACTTC	CASSLAGVLYEQYF
13	NA	TRBV6-5	TRBJ1-6	NA	TGTGCCAGCAGTTGGCAGGGCGGCTCACCCCTCCACTTT	CASSWQGGSPLHF
15	NA	TRBV6-4	TRBJ1-1	TRBD1	TGTGCCAGCAGAGAGACAGGGGACGGGAACACTGAAGCTTTCTTT	CASRETGDGNTEAFF
17	NA	TRBV11-2	TRBJ1-3	TRBD1	TGTGCCAGCACCACATCCGGGACAGGGTTCTCTGGAAACACCATATATTTT	CASTTSGTGFSGNTIYF
14	NA	TRBV5-1	TRBJ1-4	NA	TGCGCCAGCAGCTCGGGAGGGCAAAATGAAAAACTGTTTTTT	CASSSGGQNEKLFF
15	NA	TRBV9	TRBJ1-5	TRBD1	TGTGCCAGCAGCCCGGGACAGGGGGCAGGACAGCCCCAGCATTTT	CASSPGQGAGQPQHF
14	once	TRBV9	TRBJ2-3	TRBD2	TGTGCCAGCAGCGTTGATTTTAGCGGGGGTCCCCGGTATTTT	CASSVDFSGGPRYF
13	NA	TRBV27	TRBJ2-5	NA	TGTGCCAGCAGTTTATCATCAAGAGGGACCCAGTACTTC	CASSLSSRGTQYF
12	NA	TRBV27	TRBJ2-2	NA	TGTGCCAGCAGTTCACCGGTCGGGGAGCTGTTTTTT	CASSSPVGELFF
17	NA	TRBV30	TRBJ1-3	TRBD1	TGTGCCTTTAATCGGGACAGGGGGCAGAGAGGTGGAAACACCATATATTTT	CAFNRDRGQRGGNTIYF
13	NA	TRBV19	TRBJ2-2	NA	TGTGCCAGTAGGACAAAAGGAAGGATAGAGCTGTTTTTT	CASRTKGRIELFF
11	few	TRBV6-2/TRBV6-3	TRBJ1-1	NA	TGTGCCAGCAGCCCCCGTACTGAAGCTTTCTTT	CASSPRTEAFF
15	NA	TRBV28	TRBJ1-4	NA	TGTGCCAGCAGTGAACCGGGAACCCTCCATGAAAAACTGTTTTTT	CASSEPGTLHEKLFF
14	once	TRBV5-6	TRBJ1-2	TRBD1	TGTGCCAGCAGCTTGTACAGGGGGCCCTATGGCTACACCTTC	CASSLYRGPYGYTF
14	NA	TRBV10-3	TRBJ2-5	TRBD2	TGTGCCATCAGTGTGACTAGCGGGGCTGAGACCCAGTACTTC	CAISVTSGAETQYF
15	NA	TRBV9	TRBJ2-3	NA	TGTGCCAGCAGCCGCGGGGACAGAAACACAGATACGCAGTATTTT	CASSRGDRNTDTQYF
8	NA	TRBV28	TRBJ1-1	NA	TGTGCCACCTCTGGCGCTTTCTTT	CATSGAFF
11	NA	TRBV20-1	TRBJ1-4	NA	TGCAGTGCTCCTCGTGATGAAAAACTGTTTTTT	CSAPRDEKLFF
15	NA	TRBV7-2	TRBJ2-3	TRBD2	TGTGCCAGCAGCTTAGTAGTCGGGGGGGCGGATACGCAGTATTTT	CASSLVVGGADTQYF
14	NA	TRBV6-5	TRBJ1-1	NA	TGTGCCAGCAGTCTCAGGGGCTGGGACACTGAAGCTTTCTTT	CASSLRGWDTEAFF
22	NA	TRBV6-4	TRBJ2-2	NA	TGTGCCAGCAGTGACCCCAGGACCGCAGGGGCTCGGGAGGCGCCGCACACCGGGGAGCTGTTTTTT	CASSDPRTAGAREAPHTGELFF
15	NA	TRBV5-1	TRBJ2-1	TRBD2	TGCGCCAGCAGCTCCTCTAGCGGGGGGGCGAATGAGCAGTTCTTC	CASSSSSGGANEQFF
14	NA	TRBV27	TRBJ2-5	NA	TGTGCCAGCAGTTTAGCCCAGTACCAAGAGACCCAGTACTTC	CASSLAQYQETQYF
13	once	TRBV28	TRBJ2-1	NA	TGTGCCAGCAGGCGCACAGGACGAGATGAGCAGTTCTTC	CASRRTGRDEQFF
19	NA	TRBV3-1/TRBV3-2	TRBJ1-5	NA	TGTGCCAGCAGCCAAGTCGCGGCAGGGGAACAATATAGCAATCAGCCCCAGCATTTT	CASSQVAAGEQYSNQPQHF
14	NA	TRBV7-8	TRBJ1-6	NA	TGTGCCAGCAGCTTAGGGCAGGGGAGTTCACCCCTCCACTTT	CASSLGQGSSPLHF
17	NA	TRBV5-1	TRBJ2-7	TRBD2	TGCGCCAGCAGCTTGAGACTAGCGGGGGGGAAAACCTACGAGCAGTACTTC	CASSLRLAGGKTYEQYF
14	NA	TRBV19	TRBJ2-1	TRBD1	TGTGCCAGTAGTAAGGGACAGGGTATAGATGAGCAGTTCTTC	CASSKGQGIDEQFF
17	NA	TRBV20-1	TRBJ2-1	NA	TGCAGTGCTAGTGGGACAACCATACAAAGCTCCTACAATGAGCAGTTCTTC	CSASGTTIQSSYNEQFF
14	NA	TRBV5-1	TRBJ1-2	NA	TGCGCCAGCAGCTTGGAGGGGACACACTATGGCTACACCTTC	CASSLEGTHYGYTF
13	NA	TRBV12-3/TRBV12-4	TRBJ2-1	NA	TGTGCCAGCAACTCGTGGGGGGACAATGAGCAGTTCTTC	CASNSWGDNEQFF
14	NA	TRBV14	TRBJ2-7	TRBD1	TGTGCCAGCAGCCAGGGGACAGGGGGCAACGAGCAGTACTTC	CASSQGTGGNEQYF
13	NA	TRBV10-3	TRBJ2-1	NA	TGTGCCATTGCCGGACAGAACTACAATGAGCAGTTCTTC	CAIAGQNYNEQFF
14	NA	TRBV2	TRBJ2-2	NA	TGTGCCAGCAGTGAAGCACCGGGGGTCGGGGAGCTGTTTTTT	CASSEAPGVGELFF
17	NA	TRBV18	TRBJ1-1	NA	TGTGCCAGCACTCGAACTCCGGGCCGACCGGGAAGGCATGAAGCTTTCTTT	CASTRTPGRPGRHEAFF
15	NA	TRBV6-1	TRBJ2-4	NA	TGTGCCAGCAGTGAAGCCGGGGGTACCCAAAACATTCAGTACTTC	CASSEAGGTQNIQYF
17	NA	TRBV9	TRBJ2-3	TRBD2	TGTGCCAGCAGCGTCGAGACTAGCGGGGCCCCCGGGGATACGCAGTATTTT	CASSVETSGAPGDTQYF
14	NA	TRBV7-9	TRBJ2-7	NA	TGTGCCAGCAGCTTAGTCCCGGGGGACTACGAGCAGTACTTC	CASSLVPGDYEQYF
14	NA	TRBV6-5	TRBJ1-5	TRBD1	TGTGCCAGCAGGGCCACAGGGGACAATCAGCCCCAGCATTTT	CASRATGDNQPQHF
17	NA	TRBV5-4	TRBJ2-5	TRBD2	TGTGCCAGCAGATCGAGCTCGCGGGCTAGCGGGGGTGAGACCCAGTACTTC	CASRSSSRASGGETQYF
16	once	TRBV4-1	TRBJ2-5	NA	TGCGCCAGCAGCCAAGTTGGAGGGGGCACCCAAGAGACCCAGTACTTC	CASSQVGGGTQETQYF
18	NA	TRBV2	TRBJ2-4	TRBD1	TGTGCCAGCAGTGAAGTCCCCCTGACAGGGTTAGCCAAAAACATTCAGTACTTC	CASSEVPLTGLAKNIQYF
15	NA	TRBV7-2	TRBJ2-1	NA	TGTGCCAGCAGCTTAGCGCTACTAGCCTACAATGAGCAGTTCTTC	CASSLALLAYNEQFF
13	NA	TRBV18	TRBJ1-2	NA	TGTGCCAGCTCGCCCGACACAGTCTATGGCTACACCTTC	CASSPDTVYGYTF